The next 10 T cell receptor beta chains were all read from a single sample in a study of cytomegalovirus exposure and HLA in healthy donors. Amplification used 60 Vbeta primers and 13 Jbeta primers. Only in-frame clones appear in the TCRdb table, and some are missing; sequencing was by immunoSEQ multiplex PCR. The sample shows about 150,000 clones, approximately 70% of them seen only once. The sample taken for sequencing was PBMCs. These receptors all stem from a woman aged 55-69 years in good health and CMV-seropositive.

The rearrangement uses TRBV7-2 and TRBJ2-7; D not certain. Germline CDR1 reads SGHTA; CDR2 reads FQGNSA. The V end was cut by 5 bases, the J end by 3 bases, with 17 bases between. This CDR3 comprises 15 residues. The CDR3 region has the DNA TGTGCCAGCAGCCCAGGATTTTCCAAACACTACGAGCAGTACTTC. It codes for CASSPGFSKHYEQYF.

The CDR3 sequence: CASSFPGQGIYEQYF. In DNA form, the CDR3 reads TGTGCCAGCAGCTTTCCGGGACAGGGGATCTACGAGCAGTACTTC. The chain employs TRBV5-6 and TRBJ2-7; 10 bases align to TRBD1. Germline CDR1 is SGHDT and CDR2 is YYEEEE. Unmatched junction bases numbered 5, after V lost 2 bases and J lost 3 bases. This CDR3 region has 15 residues.

This chain connects TRBV6-1 to TRBJ2-7; D not resolved. This CDR3 is built from 14 residues. Deletions cut 4 bases from V and 4 bases from J, with 14 bases between. Germline assignment: CDR1 MNHNS and CDR2 SASEGT. CDR3 sequence: CASSAPVPFYEQYF. The DNA for the CDR3 is TGTGCCAGCAGTGCCCCGGTGCCTTTTTACGAGCAGTACTTC.

The CDR3 protein is CASSQVPGGDRFLLTDTQYF. The CDR3 nucleotides are TGTGCCAGCAGCCAAGTCCCTGGCGGGGACCGATTCCTCCTCACAGATACGCAGTATTTT. V is TRBV4-2 and J is TRBJ2-3; weak D call: TRBD2 (6 bases). This CDR3 region has 20 residues. From germline, CDR1 is LGHNA and CDR2 YNFKEQ. V was shortened by 1 base and J by 2 bases, with 25 bases between the two germline ends.

The chain couples TRBV6-5 to TRBJ2-7; 10 bases match TRBD2. V shed 3 bases and J 4 bases; nucleotides not matched to a gene: 9. The germline V gene has CDR1 MNHEY and CDR2 SVGAGI. This CDR3 contains 16 residues. The CDR3 protein is CASSYALAGEGYEQYF. The CDR3 DNA follows: TGTGCCAGCAGTTATGCCCTAGCGGGAGAGGGGTACGAGCAGTACTTC.

V usage is TRBV19 and J usage is TRBJ2-5; 9 bases fit TRBD2. The V segment lost 3 bases and the J segment 4 bases; nucleotides outside the gene matches: 9. The germline CDR1 and CDR2 sequences are LNHDA and SQIVND (reference sequence). The CDR3 is 16 residues long. The CDR3 region is CASSIGSGSLRETQYF. CDR3 DNA: TGTGCCAGTAGTATTGGTAGCGGGAGCTTGAGAGAGACCCAGTACTTC.

This clone was picked up a small number of times. V usage is TRBV5-4 and J usage is TRBJ2-7, with D possibly being TRBD2 (5 bases). CDR1 is SGHNT and CDR2 is YYREEE in the germline V gene (reference sequence). This CDR3 has 13 residues. Trimming pared 2 bases from V and 3 bases from J, leaving 9 bases between. Here the CDR3 reads CASSLVGGYEQYF. In nucleotides, the CDR3 is TGTGCCAGCAGCTTAGTTGGAGGCTACGAGCAGTACTTC.

The V call is TRBV7-8, the J call TRBJ1-4; tentative D call: TRBD1 (5 bases). Germline CDR1 SGHVS, CDR2 FQNEAQ. This CDR3 has 17 amino acids. The ends were cut back, 5 bases at V and 5 bases at J, with 21 bases in the middle. The CDR3 is CASSPALGVKGNEKLFF. The CDR3 nucleotides read TGTGCCAGCAGCCCCGCTCTAGGGGTCAAGGGAAATGAAAAACTGTTTTTT. The whole variable domain, filled in from reference TRBV7-8 and TRBJ1-4, reads GAGVSQSPRYKVAKRGQDVALRCDPISGHVSLFWYQQALGQGPEFLTYFQNEAQLDKSGLPSDRFFAERPEGSVSTLKIQRTQQEDSAVYLCASSPALGVKGNEKLFFGSGTQLSVL.

This clone was picked up a small number of times. This chain uses TRBV5-4 with TRBJ1-2; 10 nucleotides agree with TRBD1. V trimming: 1 base; J trimming: 6 bases; junction bases outside the gene matches: 3. The CDR3 consists of 14 residues. Germline CDR1 reads SGHNT; CDR2 reads YYREEE (reference sequence). The CDR3, as DNA: TGTGCCAGCAGCTTGCCAGGGACAGGGGATGGCTACACCTTC. This translates into CASSLPGTGDGYTF.

The chain joins TRBV6-1 to TRBJ2-1, with TRBD2 identical over 7 bases. The CDR3 length is 14 residues. V trimming: 4 bases; J trimming: 10 bases; junction bases outside the gene matches: 10. The germline gives CDR1 MNHNS, CDR2 SASEGT. The CDR3 region has the DNA TGTGCCAGCAGTGCTCACCCCGGGACTACGGAGCAGTTCTTC. This translates into CASSAHPGTTEQFF.